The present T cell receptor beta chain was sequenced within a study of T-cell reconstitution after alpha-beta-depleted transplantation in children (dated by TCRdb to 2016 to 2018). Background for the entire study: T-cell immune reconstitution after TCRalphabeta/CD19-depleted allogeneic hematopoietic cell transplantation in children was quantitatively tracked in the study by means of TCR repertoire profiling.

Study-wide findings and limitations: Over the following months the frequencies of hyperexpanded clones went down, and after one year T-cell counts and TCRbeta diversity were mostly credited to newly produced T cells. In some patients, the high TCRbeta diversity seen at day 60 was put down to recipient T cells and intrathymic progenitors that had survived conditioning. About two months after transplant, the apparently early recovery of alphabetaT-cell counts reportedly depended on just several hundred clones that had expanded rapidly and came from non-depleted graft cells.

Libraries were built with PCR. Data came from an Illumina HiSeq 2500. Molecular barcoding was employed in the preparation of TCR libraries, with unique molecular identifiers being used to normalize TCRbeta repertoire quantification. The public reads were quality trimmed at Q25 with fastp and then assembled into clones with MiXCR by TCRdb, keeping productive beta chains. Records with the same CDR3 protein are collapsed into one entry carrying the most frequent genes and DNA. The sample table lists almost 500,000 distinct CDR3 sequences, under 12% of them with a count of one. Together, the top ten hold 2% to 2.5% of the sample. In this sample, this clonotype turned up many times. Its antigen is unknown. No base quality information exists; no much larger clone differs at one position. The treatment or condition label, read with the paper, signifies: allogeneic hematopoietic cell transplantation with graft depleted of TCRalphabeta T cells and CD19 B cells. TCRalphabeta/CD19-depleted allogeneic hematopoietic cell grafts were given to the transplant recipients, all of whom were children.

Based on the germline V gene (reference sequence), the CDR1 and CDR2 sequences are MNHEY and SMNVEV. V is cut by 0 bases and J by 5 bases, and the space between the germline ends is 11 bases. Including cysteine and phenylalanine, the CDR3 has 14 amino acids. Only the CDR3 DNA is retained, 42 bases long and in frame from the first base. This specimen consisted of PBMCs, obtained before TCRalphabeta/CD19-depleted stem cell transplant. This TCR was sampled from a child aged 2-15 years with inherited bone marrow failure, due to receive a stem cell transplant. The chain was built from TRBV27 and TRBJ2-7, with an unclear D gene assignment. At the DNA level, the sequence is TGTGCCAGCAGTTTATCAACCGGGTTCGACGAGCAGTACTTC. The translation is CASSLSTGFDEQYF.